A selection of T cell receptor beta chains follows, all from one sample in a study of blood T cells in healthy people across ages. TCRdb processed the 5' RACE reads anew with MiXCR; each CDR3 protein has one entry. Among about 620,000 distinct CDR3 sequences, approximately 52% were seen once, and the ten largest hold roughly 13%. Sequenced input: blood. The receptors derive from a woman older than 75 in good health. Each CDR3 is given with its conserved first and last residue. D genes are given only for firm matches. Only part of the rows carry a size: once, few, many, or a class if the clone is expanded.

once	TRBV29-1	-	TRBJ2-7	CSVARGDEQYF	TGCAGCGTCGCCAGGGGGGACGAGCAGTACTTC
many	TRBV2	-	TRBJ2-1	CASSAETPEQFF	TGTGCCAGCAGCGCCGAGACGCCCGAGCAGTTCTTC
-	TRBV4-1	-	TRBJ2-5	CASSHNDRSGTQYF	TGCGCCAGCAGCCACAATGACAGGTCCGGGACCCAGTACTTC
once	TRBV15	TRBD2	TRBJ2-4	CATSRKEREINIQYF	TGTGCCACCAGCAGAAAGGAGCGGGAGATAAACATTCAGTACTTT
-	TRBV12-3/TRBV12-4	TRBD1	TRBJ2-7	CASSPDRVRYNEQYF	TGTGCCAGCAGTCCCGACAGGGTTCGCTACAATGAGCAGTACTTC
-	TRBV4-1	-	TRBJ2-7	CASSQSQSYEQYF	TGCGCCAGCAGCCAATCACAGTCCTACGAGCAGTACTTC
many	TRBV12-3/TRBV12-4	-	TRBJ1-1	CASSLGAGTEAFF	TGTGCCAGCAGTTTGGGTGCAGGCACTGAAGCTTTCTTT
few	TRBV7-3	-	TRBJ2-1	CASRLGSGAFWIEQFF	TGTGCCAGCAGGCTCGGAAGTGGGGCTTTTTGGATTGAGCAGTTCTTC
many	TRBV6-6	TRBD2	TRBJ2-1	CASVGLAGDNEQFF	TGTGCCAGCGTCGGACTAGCGGGAGACAATGAGCAGTTCTTC
many	TRBV5-1	-	TRBJ2-3	CASSGPGRTFDTQYF	TGCGCCAGCAGCGGACCGGGACGAACCTTCGATACGCAGTATTTT
few	TRBV7-3	-	TRBJ2-2	CASSLQITGELFF	TGTGCCAGCAGCTTACAGATCACCGGGGAGCTGTTTTTT
many	TRBV6-2/TRBV6-3	-	TRBJ1-5	CASSYVRGGQPQHF	TGTGCCAGCAGTTACGTCAGGGGCGGGCAGCCCCAGCATTTT
many	TRBV20-1	-	TRBJ2-3	CSASSGVDTQYF	TGCAGTGCTAGTTCGGGAGTGGATACGCAGTATTTT
few	TRBV5-1	-	TRBJ1-4	CASSLGSGGEEKLFF	TGCGCCAGCAGCTTAGGGTCGGGGGGCGAAGAAAAACTGTTTTTT
-	TRBV9	-	TRBJ2-7	CASSVVSGPTYEQYF	TGTGCCAGCAGCGTAGTTAGCGGACCGACCTACGAGCAGTACTTC
-	TRBV7-2	TRBD2	TRBJ2-7	CASSYAGTSGRGSYEQYF	TGTGCCAGCAGTTATGCCGGGACTAGCGGGAGAGGGTCCTACGAGCAGTACTTC
-	TRBV20-1	-	TRBJ1-6	CSARRDNLSRSPLHF	TGCAGCGCTAGGCGGGACAATCTGTCCCGGTCACCCCTCCACTTT
-	TRBV21-1	-	TRBJ2-3	CASSKEDNTDTQYF	TGTGCCAGCAGCAAAGAGGACAACACAGATACGCAGTATTTT
-	TRBV27	TRBD2	TRBJ2-2	CASAGPGGTGELFF	TGTGCCAGCGCTGGGCCGGGGGGTACCGGGGAGCTGTTTTTT
few	TRBV20-1	-	TRBJ1-3	CSARTPGNTIYF	TGCAGTGCCCGGACTCCGGGGAACACCATATATTTT
-	TRBV15	TRBD2	TRBJ2-7	CATSRDLADYEQYF	TGTGCCACCAGCAGAGACCTAGCGGATTACGAGCAGTACTTC
once	TRBV15	TRBD1	TRBJ2-7	CATSRVGQGLLGEQYF	TGTGCCACCAGCAGAGTGGGACAGGGGCTTTTAGGCGAGCAGTACTTC
once	TRBV7-8	-	TRBJ2-3	CASSLTGLPPDTQYF	TGTGCCAGCAGCCTAACGGGACTGCCACCAGATACGCAGTATTTT
many	TRBV7-2	-	TRBJ2-1	CASSLAFSLASYNEQFF	TGTGCCAGCAGCTTAGCTTTTTCCCTAGCCTCCTACAATGAGCAGTTCTTC
few	TRBV5-1	-	TRBJ1-2	CASSYQGSGIYGYTF	TGCGCCAGCAGCTACCAGGGTAGCGGAATCTATGGCTACACCTTC
-	TRBV20-1	-	TRBJ2-7	CSAREGGQGTYEQYF	TGCAGTGCTAGAGAGGGGGGCCAAGGCACGTACGAGCAGTACTTC
many	TRBV20-1	-	TRBJ2-7	CSARDPSGLTSSYEQYF	TGCAGTGCTAGAGATCCTTCGGGACTGACGAGCTCCTACGAGCAGTACTTC
-	TRBV19	-	TRBJ1-1	CASSIITIPGTRNTEAFF	TGTGCCAGTAGTATTATCACTATACCCGGGACACGGAACACTGAAGCTTTCTTT